The 26 T cell receptor beta chains given below trace back to one sample, sequenced in a study of Siglec-9 on CD8 T cells in melanoma. Using immunoSEQ multiplex PCR, the repertoire was profiled, and TCRdb retains in-frame clones only, with some absent. The sample lists 30,000 or so clones, 80% seen once, with approximately 5.4% in the top ten. The material sequenced was Siglec-9- CD8+ T cells sorted from blood. The source is a human donor in good health.

This clone was observed a handful of times. The chain carries TRBV4-1 and TRBJ1-5; D gene uncertain. Germline V lookup: CDR1 MGHRA, CDR2 YSYEKL. CDR3 length: 15 amino acids. Deletions cut 4 bases from V and 5 bases from J, with 15 bases between. In DNA form, the CDR3 reads TGCGCCAGCAGCCCTTTAGAGAGCCTTCATCAGCCCCAGCATTTT. Encoded protein: CASSPLESLHQPQHF.

This clone was detected once. V gene TRBV7-2 combines with J gene TRBJ1-5; no reliable D call. Between the trimmed V and J ends, which lost 7 bases and 6 bases, there was a span of 16 bases. The germline CDR1 and CDR2 sequences are SGHTA and FQGNSA. CDR3 length equals 14 residues. CDR3 sequence (DNA): TGTGCCAGCACACCGGCGGAATCTGGTCAGCCCCAGCATTTT. It yields the protein CASTPAESGQPQHF.

The chain employs TRBV2 and TRBJ2-2; D may be TRBD1 (6 bases). The germline V and J ends were trimmed by 9 bases and 5 bases, with 16 bases remaining between them. Germline-derived CDR1 and CDR2 are SNHLY and FYNNEI. The CDR3 spans 14 residues. Here the CDR3 reads CAREQGLGTGELFF. The CDR3 region has the DNA TGTGCCAGGGAACAGGGTCTGGGGACCGGGGAGCTGTTTTTT. Together with reference TRBV2 and TRBJ2-2, the CDR3 gives the full variable domain: EPEVTQTPSHQVTQMGQEVILRCVPISNHLYFYWYRQILGQKVEFLVSFYNNEISEKSEIFDDQFSVERPDGSNFTLKIRSTKLEDSAMYFCAREQGLGTGELFFGEGSRLTVL.

This chain connects TRBV27 to TRBJ2-1; TRBD2 aligns across 9 bases. The germline V gene has CDR1 MNHEY and CDR2 SMNVEV (reference sequence). This CDR3 is built from 20 residues. V gave up 6 bases and J gave up 2 bases; unmatched junction bases: 20. CDR3 sequence: CASRTGPGLRLAVTYNEQFF. CDR3 DNA: TGTGCCAGCAGAACGGGGCCCGGACTAAGACTAGCGGTAACCTACAATGAGCAGTTCTTC.

V usage is TRBV27 and J usage is TRBJ2-5, with 13 nucleotides matching TRBD2. Germline V gene lookup returns CDR1 MNHEY and CDR2 SMNVEV (reference sequence). V dropped 5 bases and J dropped 3; count of bases not matched to a gene: 6. The CDR3 is 16 amino acids. DNA for the CDR3: TGTGCCAGCAGTGCCCCAACTAGCGGGGGGGAAGAGACCCAGTACTTC. Protein product: CASSAPTSGGEETQYF.

The V gene is TRBV13, the J gene TRBJ2-3, with 8 bases identical to TRBD2. In germline, CDR1 is PRHDT, CDR2 FYEKMQ (reference sequence). This CDR3 is 16 amino acids long. V dropped 6 bases and J dropped 3; count of bases not matched to a gene: 11. In DNA form, the CDR3 reads TGTGCCAGCAGTTCCAACCCGGGACTAGGGACAGATACGCAGTATTTT. Protein: CASSSNPGLGTDTQYF.

J is TRBJ2-1 and V is TRBV5-4; tentatively, D is TRBD1 (6 bases). The CDR3 is 17 residues long. Germline values: CDR1 SGHNT, CDR2 YYREEE (reference sequence). V was cut by 1 base and J by 0 bases, with 14 bases left in between. The CDR3 is CASSLFSGQTSYNEQFF. The CDR3, as DNA: TGTGCCAGCAGCTTGTTTAGTGGACAGACCTCCTACAATGAGCAGTTCTTC.

V is TRBV6-5 and J is TRBJ1-5; TRBD1 matches at 8 bases. V was clipped by 8 bases and J by 6 bases; unmatched bases: 9. Germline CDR1 and CDR2: MNHEY and SVGAGI. The length of the CDR3 is 14 residues. CDR3 residues: CASPFTGGFQPQHF. The CDR3 bases are TGTGCCAGCCCGTTCACAGGGGGGTTTCAGCCCCAGCATTTT.

Relative to its sample, this clone is medium-sized. The gene calls are TRBV7-2 and TRBJ2-1; D may be TRBD2 (6 bases). The CDR3 spans 15 residues. V was clipped by 1 base and J by 8 bases, with 15 bases between them. Germline V CDR1 and CDR2: SGHTA, FQGNSA. The CDR3 coding sequence is TGTGCCAGCAGCTTAGGGTTTGGGACTCCCGATGAGCAGTTCTTC. Protein sequence: CASSLGFGTPDEQFF.

The gene calls are TRBV6-5 and TRBJ2-7, with a weak D call TRBD1 (7 bases). CDR1 is MNHEY, CDR2 SVGAGI, per germline. With 5 bases removed from V and 5 bases from J, the gap between germline ends came to 16 bases. The CDR3 runs 14 residues. The CDR3 DNA follows: TGTGCCAGCAGTCCTCAGGGGGAGGCCCACGAGCAGTACTTC. Encoded protein: CASSPQGEAHEQYF.

The chain has TRBV27 and TRBJ1-5; 9 bases are a match to TRBD1. The trim removed 4 bases at V and 4 bases at J, leaving 2 bases unmatched. The CDR3 covers 14 residues. CDR1 is MNHEY, CDR2 SMNVEV, per germline (reference sequence). CDR3 loop: CASSSGTGNQPQHF. The CDR3 DNA reads TGTGCCAGCAGTTCCGGGACAGGGAATCAGCCCCAGCATTTT.

The rearrangement joins TRBV7-9 to TRBJ2-7; D is possibly TRBD1 (6 bases). In germline, CDR1 is SEHNR, CDR2 FQNEAQ (reference sequence). V was shortened by 0 bases and J by 8 bases, with 11 bases between the two germline ends. The CDR3 covers 13 residues. The CDR3 is CASSLAQGKKQYF. DNA for the CDR3: TGTGCCAGCAGCTTAGCACAGGGTAAAAAGCAGTACTTC. The variable domain in full, completed from reference TRBV7-9 and TRBJ2-7, reads DTGVSQNPRHKITKRGQNVTFRCDPISEHNRLYWYRQTLGQGPEFLTYFQNEAQLEKSRLLSDRFSAERPKGSFSTLEIQRTEQGDSAMYLCASSLAQGKKQYFGPGTRLTVT.

The chain is built from TRBV9 and TRBJ2-1; 10 nucleotides match TRBD1. This CDR3 is 15 amino acids long. J lost 2 bases, V lost 4 bases, and 3 bases had no gene match. CDR1 and CDR2 (germline): SGDLS, YYNGEE. The CDR3 region is CASSPGTGAYNEQFF. The CDR3 DNA sequence: TGTGCCAGCAGCCCCGGGACAGGGGCCTACAATGAGCAGTTCTTC.

V usage is TRBV10-2 and J usage is TRBJ2-7, with 11 bases fitting TRBD2. The CDR3 extends over 16 amino acids. With V trimmed by 2 bases and J by 5 bases, 8 bases remained unmatched. Germline CDR1 and CDR2: WSHSY and SAAADI. The CDR3 reads CASSEGLAGFNDEQYV. Written as DNA, the CDR3 is TGCGCCAGCAGTGAGGGACTAGCGGGTTTTAATGACGAGCAGTACGTC.

This chain connects TRBV11-2 to TRBJ2-7; TRBD2 aligns across 7 bases. This CDR3 region has 15 residues. Germline-derived CDR1 and CDR2 are SGHAT and FQNNGV. Losses at the gene ends were 1 base for V and 0 bases for J; bases not matched to a gene: 3. Here the CDR3 reads CASSLVAGASYEQYV. CDR3 DNA sequence: TGTGCCAGCAGCTTAGTAGCGGGCGCCTCCTACGAGCAGTACGTC.

The rearrangement joins TRBV7-9 to TRBJ2-1; D could derive from TRBD1 or TRBD2 (5 bases each). CDR1 and CDR2 from the germline V gene are SEHNR and FQNEAQ (reference sequence). The ends were cut back, 4 bases at V and 15 bases at J, with 16 bases in the middle. The CDR3 is 12 residues long. This CDR3 is CASSSADWGWFF. CDR3 nucleotide sequence: TGTGCCAGCAGCTCCGCCGACTGGGGGTGGTTCTTC.

This chain links TRBV13 with TRBJ2-1; TRBD2 agrees at 10 bases. The V and J ends lost 1 base and 4 bases, in that order; junction bases with no gene match: 7. Germline CDR1 PRHDT, CDR2 FYEKMQ (reference sequence). The CDR3 has 17 amino acids. DNA of the CDR3: TGTGCCAGCAGCTTAGAAGGCCTAGCGGGGGTGTACAATGAGCAGTTCTTC. Translated: CASSLEGLAGVYNEQFF.

The chain recombines TRBV2 with TRBJ2-3; TRBD2 might be the D (6 bases). The germline gives CDR1 SNHLY, CDR2 FYNNEI. The CDR3 has 13 amino acids. Between the trimmed V and J ends, which lost 6 bases and 3 bases, there was a span of 10 bases. CDR3 region: CASRAGSTDTQYF. CDR3 coding DNA: TGTGCCAGCAGGGCGGGGTCAACAGATACGCAGTATTTT.

This clone appeared a few times. This CDR3 is CASSSWTVSNQPQHF. CDR3 sequence (DNA): TGTGCCAGCAGTTCCTGGACAGTTAGCAATCAGCCCCAGCATTTT. This chain links TRBV28 with TRBJ1-5; TRBD1 is a possible D gene (6 bases). Germline CDR1 and CDR2: MDHEN and SYDVKM. V lost 4 bases and J 0 bases, leaving 10 bases between the germline ends. The CDR3 extends over 15 amino acids.

The chain couples TRBV6-1 to TRBJ2-1; 9 nucleotides line up with TRBD1. This CDR3 region has 14 residues. With V trimmed by 7 bases and J by 3 bases, 4 bases remained unmatched. CDR1 is MNHNS, CDR2 SASEGT, per germline. The CDR3 coding sequence is TGTGCCAGCAAAGGGGGACAGGGCTACAATGAGCAGTTCTTC. It codes for CASKGGQGYNEQFF.

The rearrangement uses TRBV7-9 and TRBJ1-4; D is possibly TRBD1 (6 bases). Trimming removed 5 bases at V and 5 bases at J, with 15 bases between. The germline V gene has CDR1 SEHNR and CDR2 FQNEAQ (reference sequence). The CDR3 spans 15 residues. CDR3 bases: TGTGCCAGCAGCCCCCCGGGGGCCTCAAATGAAAAACTGTTTTTT. Residues: CASSPPGASNEKLFF.

The V and J genes are TRBV5-4 and TRBJ1-1; a weak D match, TRBD1 (5 bases). From germline, CDR1 is SGHNT and CDR2 YYREEE (reference sequence). V dropped 3 bases and J dropped 3 bases, with 9 bases sitting between them. CDR3 length: 13 residues. The chain's CDR3 is CASSSIQDTEAFF. The CDR3 region has the DNA TGTGCCAGCAGCTCTATACAGGACACTGAAGCTTTCTTT.

The chain has TRBV30 and TRBJ2-7; 10 nucleotides align to TRBD1. Unmatched junction bases numbered 7, after V lost 0 bases and J lost 2 bases. Germline V lookup: CDR1 GTSNPN, CDR2 SVGIG (reference sequence). The CDR3 length is 16 residues. The CDR3 bases are TGTGCCTGGAGTGTCGGGACAGGGGCTTCTACCTACGAGCAGTACTTC. As protein: CAWSVGTGASTYEQYF.

Concerning this clone itself: The same CDR3 arises from other DNA sequences in this sample as well. The CDR3 loop reads CASRGTGKETQYF. CDR3 bases: TGCGCCAGCAGGGGGACAGGGAAAGAGACCCAGTACTTC. This chain connects TRBV5-1 to TRBJ2-5; 9 nucleotides agree with TRBD1. V trimming: 5 bases; J trimming: 3 bases; junction bases outside the gene matches: 2. Germline CDR1 SGHRS, CDR2 YFSETQ. This CDR3 has 13 amino acids.

There are a few counts of this clone. The V and J genes are TRBV11-2 and TRBJ1-2, with D possibly matching TRBD1 (5 bases). Trimming removed 6 bases from V and 2 bases from J, with 13 bases in between. The CDR3 totals 14 residues. The germline V gene has CDR1 SGHAT and CDR2 FQNNGV. As DNA, the CDR3 is TGTGCCAGCAGACCGGGACGGATAAACTATGGCTACACCTTC. This translates into CASRPGRINYGYTF.

This clone occurred once. This chain connects TRBV7-9 to TRBJ1-2; D is uncertain. V was cut by 5 bases and J by 6 bases, with 13 bases left in between. There are 13 residues in the CDR3. CDR1 is SEHNR and CDR2 is FQNEAQ in the germline V gene (reference sequence). For the CDR3, the DNA is TGTGCCAGCAGCCCCCACCCCCGGGATGGCTACACCTTC. It translates to CASSPHPRDGYTF.